The subject of this entry is one T cell receptor (beta chain). The antigen remains undetermined. A much more abundant neighbour one base away suggests this may be a read error. Germline assignment: CDR1 SEHNR and CDR2 FQNEAQ (reference sequence). This CDR3 is 13 amino acids long. V was clipped by 5 bases and J by 0 bases, with 8 bases between them. This sample is part of a study of regulatory T cells in long-lasting Graves disease. Study-wide results and caveats: Segments TRBV28, TRBJ1-2 and TRBJ2-5 showed preferential usage in persistent disease.

As for time point: newly diagnosed GD, antithyroid drugs for less than 3 months. PBMCs were the source of the RNA used for TCR sequencing. TCR beta libraries were built with iRepertoire HTBI primers and Arm-PCR of CDR3 regions. TCRdb re-called the multiplex PCR reads through MiXCR, storing one row per CDR3 protein. The sample shows roughly 510,000 distinct CDR3 sequences, around 16% of them seen only once. The data also belong to a second study, concerning T cells in Graves' hyperthyroidism and ophthalmopathy.

The clonotype was recovered from a man between 18 and 29 years old with Graves disease. The specimen was peripheral blood mononuclear cells (PBMCs), collected at new diagnosis, from a patient treated with antithyroid drugs. The chain is built from TRBV7-9 and TRBJ2-7, with a possible D match to TRBD2 (6 bases). CDR3 DNA: TGTGCCAGCAGCCCTAGCGACTCCTACGAGCAGTACTTC. Translation: CASSPSDSYEQYF.